A single sample is the source of the 27 T cell receptor beta chains below, sequenced in a study of blood T cell repertoires in COVID-19. Repertoires were generated with immunoSEQ multiplex PCR, while TCRdb's copy carries only in-frame clones and drops some. The table has some 94,000 clones, around 87% seen once. The sample consisted of peripheral blood. These receptor sequences come from a human donor in a cohort sampled during active COVID-19.

This clone was seen a single time. The chain employs TRBV29-1 and TRBJ2-5, with unresolved D. Germline assignment: CDR1 SQVTM and CDR2 ANQGSEA. V lost 6 bases, J lost 5 bases, and 22 bases lay in between. The CDR3 is 15 residues long. As DNA, the CDR3 is TGCAGCGTAGCAAACCTAGACTCCCCATGGGAGACCCAGTACTTC. It specifies CSVANLDSPWETQYF.

The chain employs TRBV19 and TRBJ2-5, with 13 bases that match TRBD2. The V gene's germline CDR1 is LNHDA and CDR2 SQIVND (reference sequence). The CDR3 contains 17 residues. The V and J ends lost 1 base and 5 bases, in that order; junction bases with no gene match: 7. The CDR3 bases are TGTGCCAGTAGTATAGCTACTAGCGGGAGGGCCAGGGAGACCCAGTACTTC. Its translation: CASSIATSGRARETQYF.

This chain links TRBV30 with TRBJ2-2; 8 bases align to TRBD2. The CDR3 spans 16 residues. The germline CDR1 and CDR2 sequences are GTSNPN and SVGIG (reference sequence). V lost 5 bases and J lost 0; bases outside the gene matches: 8. DNA of the CDR3: TGTGCCTGGCGGGGCAGCGGGAGAACGAACACCGGGGAGCTGTTTTTT. Translating gives CAWRGSGRTNTGELFF.

This chain connects TRBV6-5 to TRBJ2-3, with D perhaps TRBD2 (6 bases). Per the germline V gene, CDR1 is MNHEY and CDR2 is SVGAGI. There are 15 residues in the CDR3. With 3 bases removed from V and 0 bases from J, the gap between germline ends came to 10 bases. The CDR3 here is CASSYSGVSTDTQYF. CDR3 nucleotides: TGTGCCAGCAGTTATTCGGGGGTGAGCACAGATACGCAGTATTTT.

The rearrangement uses TRBV18 and TRBJ2-3; D not resolved. This CDR3 region has 15 residues. The germline V gene has CDR1 KGHSH and CDR2 LQKENI. V lost 2 bases, J lost 1 base, and 10 bases lay in between. CDR3 protein: CASSPDTVGTDTQYF. CDR3 sequence (DNA): TGTGCCAGCTCACCAGATACGGTAGGCACAGATACGCAGTATTTT.

The rearrangement links TRBV29-1 to TRBJ2-1; the D gene is possibly TRBD1 (5 bases). With 4 bases removed from V and 0 bases from J, the gap between germline ends came to 10 bases. This CDR3 region has 14 residues. Germline V lookup: CDR1 SQVTM, CDR2 ANQGSEA. CDR3 sequence: CSVGGLSSYNEQFF. CDR3 DNA: TGCAGCGTTGGGGGCCTTAGCTCCTACAATGAGCAGTTCTTC.

This clone was recorded a few times. V usage is TRBV30 and J usage is TRBJ2-5; 7 bases map to TRBD2. Germline V gene lookup returns CDR1 GTSNPN and CDR2 SVGIG (reference sequence). The V gene end was trimmed by 2 bases and the J gene end by 2 bases; junction bases not matched to a gene: 5. The CDR3 length is 14 residues. CDR3 protein: CAWSYGGGQETQYF. The CDR3 DNA reads TGTGCCTGGAGTTATGGGGGAGGGCAAGAGACCCAGTACTTC.

V gene TRBV6-5 combines with J gene TRBJ1-5, with D perhaps matching TRBD1 (5 bases). Germline V gives CDR1 MNHEY, CDR2 SVGAGI. Trimming shortened V by 5 bases and J by 7 bases, and 12 bases separated the two germline ends. This CDR3 region has 13 residues. This CDR3 is CASSTMRGQPQHF. The DNA for the CDR3 is TGTGCCAGCAGTACCATGCGGGGCCAGCCCCAGCATTTT.

The chain links TRBV6-5 to TRBJ1-2; 10 positions match TRBD1. The CDR3 loop spans 15 amino acids. The germline gives CDR1 MNHEY, CDR2 SVGAGI. V lost 4 bases to trimming and J lost 5 bases; unmatched junction nucleotides: 7. The CDR3 nucleotides are TGTGCCAGCAGTTCATACGGGACAGGGGAATATGGCTACACCTTC. Its translation: CASSSYGTGEYGYTF.

This chain connects TRBV18 to TRBJ1-2, with 7 bases identical to TRBD1. The CDR3 is 12 residues long. CDR1 KGHSH and CDR2 LQKENI come from the germline V gene. V shed 6 bases, J shed 12 bases, and the junction held 10 bases outside the gene matches. The CDR3 loop reads CASSLRGDSDTF. The CDR3 bases are TGTGCCAGCTCGCTCAGGGGGGATTCGGACACCTTC. Full variable domain (missing parts from reference TRBV18 and TRBJ1-2): NAGVMQNPRHLVRRRGQEARLRCSPMKGHSHVYWYRQLPEEGLKFMVYLQKENIIDESGMPKERFSAEFPKEGPSILRIQQVVRGDSAAYFCASSLRGDSDTFGSGTRLTVV.

The chain uses TRBV7-9 and TRBJ2-3, with D tentatively TRBD2 (6 bases). The CDR3 sequence is 16 residues long. V lost 4 bases and J lost 0, with 14 bases in between. Germline V gene data show CDR1 as SEHNR and CDR2 as FQNEAQ (reference sequence). The CDR3 region is CASSSVGGLSTDTQYF. The CDR3 DNA reads as TGTGCCAGCAGCTCCGTAGGAGGGCTTAGCACAGATACGCAGTATTTT.

This clone has just one count. The genes are TRBV7-2 and TRBJ2-3, with 9 bases fitting TRBD2. The germline gives CDR1 SGHTA, CDR2 FQGNSA. V lost 0 bases to trimming and J lost 8 bases; unmatched junction nucleotides: 6. CDR3 length: 15 residues. CDR3 nucleotides: TGTGCCAGCAGCTTAGCTAGCGGGAGCTTCGGTACGCAGTATTTT. This gives the protein CASSLASGSFGTQYF.

V usage is TRBV18 and J usage is TRBJ1-1; the D gene is possibly TRBD1 (6 bases). Germline V gene lookup returns CDR1 KGHSH and CDR2 LQKENI. Trimming cost V 3 bases and J 0 bases, with 11 bases left between them. CDR3 length: 15 residues. The CDR3 reads CASSPDGTLNTEAFF. The DNA of the CDR3 is TGTGCCAGCTCACCGGACGGGACACTGAACACTGAAGCTTTCTTT.

The rearrangement joins TRBV7-9 to TRBJ2-1; 8 nucleotides agree with TRBD1. The CDR3 is 18 residues long. Unmatched junction bases numbered 10, after V lost 0 bases and J lost 3 bases. CDR1 is SEHNR and CDR2 is FQNEAQ in the germline V gene (reference sequence). For the CDR3, the DNA is TGTGCCAGCAGCTTAGCCGGGACAGGTGTCGCTTACTACAATGAGCAGTTCTTC. Its translation: CASSLAGTGVAYYNEQFF.

This chain joins TRBV21-1 and TRBJ2-2; TRBD1 is taken as the D call from the table, unchecked against the DNA. TRBV21-1 is labeled a pseudogene. This CDR3 has 21 residues. The CDR3 spells CASTLGGRAGGPWANTGELFF. CDR3 in DNA: TGTGCCAGCACCCTAGGAGGGAGGGCAGGGGGCCCTTGGGCGAACACCGGGGAGCTGTTTTTT.

The chain recombines TRBV5-1 with TRBJ1-1; D is uncertain. V was trimmed by 2 bases and J by 0 bases, leaving 11 bases between them. Looked up from germline, CDR1 is SGHRS and CDR2 is YFSETQ. The CDR3 loop spans 15 amino acids. CDR3 DNA: TGCGCCAGCAGCTTAGTTGGGCCTGTGAACACTGAAGCTTTCTTT. Protein sequence: CASSLVGPVNTEAFF.

The V and J genes are TRBV7-2 and TRBJ1-3; perhaps TRBD1 as D (6 bases). The CDR3 runs 17 residues. Per the germline V gene, CDR1 is SGHTA and CDR2 is FQGNSA. Trimming shortened V by 4 bases and J by 0 bases, and 16 bases separated the two germline ends. In DNA form, the CDR3 reads TGTGCCAGCAGCTCAGCCCCGGGACAAAGCTCTGGAAACACCATATATTTT. The encoded protein is CASSSAPGQSSGNTIYF.

This rearrangement joins TRBV28 to TRBJ2-2; D gene uncertain. This CDR3 is 12 amino acids long. The ends were cut back, 3 bases at V and 5 bases at J, with 4 bases in the middle. Germline CDR1 MDHEN, CDR2 SYDVKM. DNA for the CDR3: TGTGCCAGCAGTTTTTCGACCGGGGAGCTGTTTTTT. As protein: CASSFSTGELFF.

The J gene is TRBJ1-5, the V gene TRBV6-5; TRBD1 is a possible D gene (5 bases). Germline assignment: CDR1 MNHEY and CDR2 SVGAGI. V gave up 6 bases and J gave up 2 bases, with 11 bases separating them. This CDR3 has 14 residues. CDR3 loop: CASSKQGGNQPQHF. In nucleotides, the CDR3 is TGTGCCAGCAGCAAACAAGGGGGCAATCAGCCCCAGCATTTT.

This chain links TRBV11-2 with TRBJ2-7; weak D call: TRBD2 (5 bases). Germline loops: CDR1 SGHAT, CDR2 FQNNGV. Trimming stripped 1 base from V and 3 bases from J, with 13 bases between. CDR3 length: 15 amino acids. As DNA, the CDR3 is TGTGCCAGCAGCTTAGCGCGTGTGGGAGACTACGAGCAGTACTTC. Translation gives CASSLARVGDYEQYF.

This chain uses TRBV4-2 with TRBJ1-2; D call uncertain. This CDR3 contains 14 residues. CDR1 is LGHNA, CDR2 YNFKEQ, per germline. Between the trimmed V and J ends, which lost 1 base and 2 bases, there was a span of 8 bases. The CDR3 reads CASSQGLQNYGYTF. The CDR3 DNA reads as TGTGCCAGCAGCCAAGGACTGCAGAACTATGGCTACACCTTC.

This clone was recorded once. The chain uses TRBV27 and TRBJ1-1; 9 bases agree with TRBD1. With 5 bases clipped from V and 6 bases from J, the junction kept 10 bases outside the gene matches. Germline assignment: CDR1 MNHEY and CDR2 SMNVEV (reference sequence). This CDR3 is 15 amino acids long. As DNA, the CDR3 is TGTGCCAGCAGTCCCCGACAGGGGGTGGAGGCTGAAGCTTTCTTT. Protein: CASSPRQGVEAEAFF.

This chain joins TRBV5-4 and TRBJ2-3; TRBD1 matches at 8 bases. This CDR3 spans 14 amino acids. V gave up 3 bases and J gave up 4 bases; unmatched junction bases: 4. Germline V gene data show CDR1 as SGHNT and CDR2 as YYREEE (reference sequence). CDR3 residues: CASSWQGASDTQYF. DNA for the CDR3: TGTGCCAGCAGCTGGCAGGGGGCCTCAGATACGCAGTATTTT.

This chain uses TRBV28 with TRBJ2-2; 10 nucleotides agree with TRBD1. CDR3 length equals 16 residues. From germline, CDR1 is MDHEN and CDR2 SYDVKM. The junction had 11 bases not matched to a gene; V was cut back by 8 bases and J by 5 bases. CDR3 in DNA: TGTGCCAGCGGGATTCCGGGACAGGGGAGAACCGGGGAGCTGTTTTTT. Translated: CASGIPGQGRTGELFF.

This clone was observed once. The gene calls are TRBV28 and TRBJ2-1; TRBD2 matches at 13 bases. The CDR3 runs 16 residues. CDR1 MDHEN and CDR2 SYDVKM come from the germline V gene. V was clipped by 6 bases and J by 0 bases; unmatched bases: 2. The CDR3 spells CASRRTSGSSYNEQFF. As DNA, the CDR3 is TGTGCCAGCAGGCGGACTAGCGGGAGCTCCTACAATGAGCAGTTCTTC.

The chain is built from TRBV30 and TRBJ2-2, with 8 bases aligning to TRBD2. J was trimmed by 5 bases and V by 3 bases; bases with no gene match: 5. The CDR3 is 14 amino acids. Germline V gene data show CDR1 as GTSNPN and CDR2 as SVGIG (reference sequence). The CDR3 protein is CAWSPGGRTGELFF. CDR3 DNA: TGTGCCTGGAGCCCTGGCGGGAGGACCGGGGAGCTGTTTTTT.

This clone came up a few times. This chain's CDR3 is CASSRDAMNTEAFF. The CDR3 DNA reads TGTGCCAGTTCGCGGGACGCCATGAACACTGAAGCTTTCTTT. The rearrangement uses TRBV6-4 and TRBJ1-1; possible D gene TRBD1, 5 bases. In germline, CDR1 is MRHNA, CDR2 SNTAGT. This CDR3 region has 14 residues. V gave up 9 bases and J gave up 0 bases, with 14 bases separating them.